This T cell receptor beta chain was recovered during a study of control samples from healthy donors and cancer patients. The CDR3 spans 14 residues. V was cut by 1 base and J by 7 bases, with 8 bases left in between. CDR1 is LGHDT and CDR2 is YNNKEL in the germline V gene (reference sequence). Only in-frame clones appear in the TCRdb table, and some are missing; sequencing was by immunoSEQ multiplex PCR. The sample has approximately 130,000 clones, around nine tenths seen once. This sequence originates from a man aged 25-40 years in good health. Sequencing was done on a sample of blood. The chain is built from TRBV3-1 (or the pseudogene TRBV3-2) and TRBJ1-6; D is unclear. CDR3 nucleotide sequence: TGTGCCAGCAGCCAAGGAACAGACAATTCACCCCTCCACTTT. Translated, it gives CASSQGTDNSPLHF.